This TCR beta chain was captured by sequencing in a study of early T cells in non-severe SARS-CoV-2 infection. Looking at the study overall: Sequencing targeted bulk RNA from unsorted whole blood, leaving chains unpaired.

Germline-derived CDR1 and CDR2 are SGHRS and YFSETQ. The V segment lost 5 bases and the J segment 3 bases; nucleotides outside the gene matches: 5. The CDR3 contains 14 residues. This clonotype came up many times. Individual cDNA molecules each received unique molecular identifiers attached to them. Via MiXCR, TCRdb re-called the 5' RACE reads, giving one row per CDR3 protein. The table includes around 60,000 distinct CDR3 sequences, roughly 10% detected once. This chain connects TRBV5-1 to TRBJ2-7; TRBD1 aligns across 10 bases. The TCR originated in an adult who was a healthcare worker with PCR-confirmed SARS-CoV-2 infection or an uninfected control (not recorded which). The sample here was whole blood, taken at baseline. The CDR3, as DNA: TGCGCCAGCAGGCCCGGGACAGGGGTCTACGAGCAGTACTTC. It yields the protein CASRPGTGVYEQYF. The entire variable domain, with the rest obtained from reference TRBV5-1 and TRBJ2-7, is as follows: KAGVTQTPRYLIKTRGQQVTLSCSPISGHRSVSWYQQTPGQGLQFLFEYFSETQRNKGNFPGRFSGRQFSNSRSEMNVSTLELGDSALYLCASRPGTGVYEQYFGPGTRLTVT.